This TCR beta chain was profiled in a study of shared clonotypes between healthy human individuals. A remark on this clone: No antigen is known for it.

Study-level points and caveats: Measured sharing among donors was expected to vary with sequencing depth.

The CDR3 has 17 amino acids. J was trimmed by 0 bases and V by 2 bases; bases with no gene match: 6. Germline V CDR1 and CDR2: KGHSH, LQKENI. Deep was the level used in running the assay. The quantity of DNA used in unsorted PBMC replicate PCRs was approximately 320 ng, corresponding to tens of thousands of T cell genomes. Authors' data handling: For the immunoSEQ data, sequences were junction-only without quality scores, so filtering differed. The table came from immunoSEQ multiplex PCR; TCRdb's copy has only in-frame clones and leaves some out. The V and J calls and clone size come from that table; D and trimming were worked out from the DNA. The sample records 450,000 to 550,000 clones, approximately 79% being singletons.

Sequenced sample: PBMCs. The genes are TRBV18 and TRBJ2-1; 8 nucleotides match TRBD2. This sequence originates from a woman between 35 and 50 years old in good health. Some clones in this sample may be carry-over from other donors' samples. The chain's CDR3 is CASSPSRSGSSYNEQFF. The CDR3 DNA reads TGTGCCAGCTCACCAAGTCGGAGCGGGAGCTCCTACAATGAGCAGTTCTTC.